These T cell receptor beta chains were read from a single sample in a study of human T cells and chemical hapten exposure. TCRdb reprocessed the RACE reads via MiXCR and lists one record per CDR3 protein. The sample yields fewer than 100,000 distinct CDR3 sequences, 8.6% seen once. Sequencing used whole blood. The source is a female donor in good health. Some clones in this sample may be carry-over from other donors' samples. CDR3s include the opening cysteine and the closing phenylalanine or tryptophan. The D gene is left open where the match is weak. Clone size is given for some rows only: seen once, a few or many times, or a class if the clone is expanded.

D gene,clone size,J gene,V gene,CDR3 protein,CDR3 DNA
.,.,TRBJ2-7,TRBV7-9,CASSPLRGRVVTYEQYF,TGTGCCAGCAGCCCGTTACGCGGCAGGGTCGTCACCTACGAGCAGTACTTC
TRBD1,few,TRBJ2-4,TRBV19,CASSDRDRAKNIQYF,TGTGCCAGTAGTGACCGGGACAGGGCCAAAAACATTCAGTACTTC
TRBD2,many,TRBJ2-3,TRBV9,CASSVGAGGLTDTQYF,TGTGCCAGCAGCGTTGGAGCGGGGGGACTCACAGATACGCAGTATTTT
TRBD1,many,TRBJ1-1,TRBV12-3/TRBV12-4,CASSLGTGVAEAFF,TGTGCCAGCAGTTTGGGGACAGGGGTAGCTGAAGCTTTCTTT
.,few,TRBJ2-6,TRBV19,CASSIRFGANVLTF,TGTGCCAGTAGTATAAGGTTTGGGGCCAACGTCCTGACTTTC
TRBD1,.,TRBJ2-1,TRBV29-1,CSVADRGYNEQFF,TGCAGCGTTGCGGACAGGGGTTACAATGAGCAGTTCTTC
.,medium-sized,TRBJ1-1,TRBV5-6,CASSFSGSNTEAFF,TGTGCCAGCAGCTTTTCGGGGTCAAACACTGAAGCTTTCTTT
TRBD2,.,TRBJ2-3,TRBV12-3/TRBV12-4,CASSPNSAGYTDTQYF,TGTGCCAGCAGTCCCAACTCAGCGGGGTACACAGATACGCAGTATTTT
.,many,TRBJ2-3,TRBV12-3/TRBV12-4,CASSRGDLNTDTQYF,TGTGCCAGCAGTAGGGGAGACCTAAACACAGATACGCAGTATTTT
.,many,TRBJ2-7,TRBV5-6,CASSPVNRAREQYF,TGTGCCAGCAGCCCAGTCAACAGGGCTCGCGAGCAGTACTTC
TRBD2,.,TRBJ2-1,TRBV7-2,CASSLVVGRDEQFF,TGTGCCAGCAGCTTAGTCGTAGGGAGGGATGAGCAGTTCTTC
.,many,TRBJ1-5,TRBV6-2/TRBV6-3,CASSAHFRGGRNQPQHF,TGTGCCAGCAGTGCCCATTTCAGGGGAGGACGCAATCAGCCCCAGCATTTT
.,.,TRBJ2-7,TRBV13,CASSLGIRAMDEQYF,TGTGCCAGCAGCTTAGGTATCAGGGCTATGGACGAGCAGTACTTC
.,.,TRBJ2-6,TRBV6-1,CASSELGGRGGANVLTF,TGTGCCAGCAGTGAATTAGGGGGGCGAGGCGGGGCCAACGTCCTGACTTTC
TRBD1,many,TRBJ2-7,TRBV7-6,CASSSFTGAAEQYF,TGTGCCAGCAGCAGTTTTACAGGGGCCGCCGAGCAGTACTTC
TRBD1,few,TRBJ2-7,TRBV5-1,CASSLGTGPFYEQYF,TGCGCCAGCAGCTTAGGGACAGGGCCCTTCTACGAGCAGTACTTC
.,many,TRBJ2-3,TRBV4-3,CASSAGFYTDTQYF,TGCGCCAGCAGCGCGGGGTTTTACACAGATACGCAGTATTTT
.,many,TRBJ2-3,TRBV6-5,CASSYSGRGPDTQYF,TGTGCCAGCAGTTACTCTGGCCGGGGGCCAGATACGCAGTATTTT
.,.,TRBJ2-7,TRBV6-1,CASSESMDLTYYEQYF,TGTGCCAGCAGTGAAAGTATGGACCTCACTTACTACGAGCAGTACTTC
TRBD2,many,TRBJ2-7,TRBV12-3/TRBV12-4,CASRVTSGVYEQYF,TGTGCCAGCAGAGTGACTAGCGGGGTCTACGAGCAGTACTTC
.,few,TRBJ2-7,TRBV20-1,CSARASTERLYEQYF,TGCAGTGCTAGAGCGTCGACGGAGAGACTATACGAGCAGTACTTC
.,many,TRBJ2-7,TRBV9,CASSLSLDYEQYF,TGTGCCAGCAGCCTCAGCCTCGACTACGAGCAGTACTTC
.,many,TRBJ2-7,TRBV18,CASSPDGNPYEQYF,TGTGCCAGCTCACCGGATGGCAATCCCTACGAGCAGTACTTC
.,.,TRBJ2-7,TRBV5-1,CASTPGTTNPYEQYF,TGCGCCAGCACCCCCGGGACAACCAATCCCTACGAGCAGTACTTC
TRBD2,many,TRBJ2-7,TRBV7-2,CASSLGAGASYEQYF,TGTGCCAGCAGCTTAGGAGCGGGAGCTTCCTACGAGCAGTACTTC
.,many,TRBJ1-3,TRBV12-3/TRBV12-4,CASSRRGDNLWSSGNTIYF,TGTGCCAGCAGCCGCCGAGGGGACAACCTTTGGAGCTCTGGAAACACCATATATTTT
.,many,TRBJ2-1,TRBV3-1,CASSQTDNEQFF,TGTGCCAGCAGCCAAACAGACAATGAGCAGTTCTTC
TRBD1,many,TRBJ2-3,TRBV29-1,CSVKGTVTTDTQYF,TGCAGCGTTAAAGGGACAGTCACCACAGATACGCAGTATTTT
TRBD1,many,TRBJ2-2,TRBV20-1,CSARAQGIGELFF,TGCAGTGCTAGAGCACAGGGGATCGGGGAGCTGTTTTTT
.,.,TRBJ1-2,TRBV7-2,CASSLGGGGHLYGYTF,TGTGCCAGCAGCTTAGGGGGGGGGGGACACCTCTATGGCTACACCTTC
.,many,TRBJ2-3,TRBV2,CASRDFTDTQYF,TGTGCCAGCAGGGACTTCACAGATACGCAGTATTTT
.,many,TRBJ2-7,TRBV29-1,CSVEDRKRQAPEQYF,TGCAGCGTTGAAGATCGAAAGAGACAGGCGCCCGAGCAGTACTTC
.,few,TRBJ1-2,TRBV6-6,CASSYGDDYGYTF,TGTGCCAGCAGTTACGGGGACGACTATGGCTACACCTTC
TRBD1,many,TRBJ2-7,TRBV20-1,CSARQGEYEQYF,TGCAGTGCTAGACAGGGGGAGTACGAGCAGTACTTC